This T cell receptor (beta chain) comes out of a study of T cell repertoires in cytomegalovirus infection. Study details: CMV infection plus the matching HLA type was flagged by public TCR beta signatures.

TCRdb ran MiXCR on the reads and lists one entry per CDR3 protein. This sample has about 200,000 distinct CDR3 sequences, with approximately 9.6% found just once. This CDR3 is 15 amino acids long. V was pared by 8 bases and J by 2 bases, with 10 bases of the junction left unmatched. The germline V gene has CDR1 MDHEN and CDR2 SYDVKM. Comment on this clonotype: No antigen is known for it.

Study-wide points: CMV carriers having the relevant HLA were flagged by cumulative public TCR beta family frequency. HLA-C-restricted CMV clonotypes gave the most frequent clonotype in two of eight donors.

The sample was PBMCs. The TCR sequence derives from a human donor in good health (CMV status not recorded). Some clones in this sample may be carry-over from other donors' samples. The chain uses TRBV28 and TRBJ2-3, with TRBD2 matching over 7 bases. This CDR3 is CASLGWGGVTDTQYF. The CDR3 DNA sequence: TGTGCCAGCTTGGGATGGGGGGGGGTCACAGATACGCAGTATTTT.